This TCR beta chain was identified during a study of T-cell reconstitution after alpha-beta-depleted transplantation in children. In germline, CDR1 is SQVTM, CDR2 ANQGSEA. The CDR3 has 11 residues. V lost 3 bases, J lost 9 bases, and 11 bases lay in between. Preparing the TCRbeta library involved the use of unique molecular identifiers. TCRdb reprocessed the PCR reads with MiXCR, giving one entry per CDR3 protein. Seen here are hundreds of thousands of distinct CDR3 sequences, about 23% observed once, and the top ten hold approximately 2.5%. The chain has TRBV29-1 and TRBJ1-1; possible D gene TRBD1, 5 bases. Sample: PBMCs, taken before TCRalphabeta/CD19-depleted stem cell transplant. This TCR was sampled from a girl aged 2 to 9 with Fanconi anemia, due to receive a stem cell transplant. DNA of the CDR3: TGCAGCGTTGAGAGCGGGGGGAAAGCTTTCTTT. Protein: CSVESGGKAFF.